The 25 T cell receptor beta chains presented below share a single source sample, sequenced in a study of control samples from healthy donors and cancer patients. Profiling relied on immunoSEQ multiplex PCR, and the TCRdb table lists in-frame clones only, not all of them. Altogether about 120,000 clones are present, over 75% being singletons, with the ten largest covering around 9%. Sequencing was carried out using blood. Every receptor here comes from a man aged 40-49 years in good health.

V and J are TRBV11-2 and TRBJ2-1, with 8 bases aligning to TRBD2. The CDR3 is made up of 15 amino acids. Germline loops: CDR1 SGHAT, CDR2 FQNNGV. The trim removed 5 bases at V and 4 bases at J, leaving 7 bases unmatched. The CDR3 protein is CASSLSGGPYNEQFF. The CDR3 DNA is TGTGCCAGCAGCCTGAGCGGGGGCCCTTACAATGAGCAGTTCTTC.

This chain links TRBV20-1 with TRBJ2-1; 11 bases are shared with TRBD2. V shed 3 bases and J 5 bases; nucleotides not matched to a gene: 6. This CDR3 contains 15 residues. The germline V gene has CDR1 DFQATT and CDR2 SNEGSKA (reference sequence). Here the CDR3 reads CSASITLAGDNEQFF. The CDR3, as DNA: TGCAGTGCTAGTATAACACTAGCGGGGGACAATGAGCAGTTCTTC.

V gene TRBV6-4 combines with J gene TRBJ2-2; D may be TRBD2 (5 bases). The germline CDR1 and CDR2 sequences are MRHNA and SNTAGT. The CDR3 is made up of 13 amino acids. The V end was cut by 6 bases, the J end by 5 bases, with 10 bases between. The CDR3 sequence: CASSRELTGELFF. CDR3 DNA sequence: TGTGCCAGCAGCCGGGAACTAACCGGGGAGCTGTTTTTT.

The CDR3 sequence: CASSPTRVSSYNEQFF. As DNA, the CDR3 is TGTGCCAGCAGCCCGACGAGAGTTAGCTCCTACAATGAGCAGTTCTTC. The chain employs TRBV11-3 and TRBJ2-1, with D unresolved. CDR3 size: 16 residues. Trimming took off 5 bases at V and 0 bases at J, with 14 bases between the two ends. In germline, CDR1 is SGHNT, CDR2 YENEEA.

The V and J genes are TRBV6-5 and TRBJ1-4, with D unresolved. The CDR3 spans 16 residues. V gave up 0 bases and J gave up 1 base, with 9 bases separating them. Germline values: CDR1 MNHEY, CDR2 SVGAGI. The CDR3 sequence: CASSYSSPQTNEKLFF. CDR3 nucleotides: TGTGCCAGCAGTTACTCATCCCCCCAAACTAATGAAAAACTGTTTTTT.

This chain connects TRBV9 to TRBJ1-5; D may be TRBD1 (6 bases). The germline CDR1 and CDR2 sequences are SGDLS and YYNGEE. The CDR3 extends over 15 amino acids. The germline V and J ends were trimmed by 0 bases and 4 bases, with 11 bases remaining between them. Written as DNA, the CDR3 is TGTGCCAGCAGCGTAGAAGGGACACCTAATCAGCCCCAGCATTTT. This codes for CASSVEGTPNQPQHF.

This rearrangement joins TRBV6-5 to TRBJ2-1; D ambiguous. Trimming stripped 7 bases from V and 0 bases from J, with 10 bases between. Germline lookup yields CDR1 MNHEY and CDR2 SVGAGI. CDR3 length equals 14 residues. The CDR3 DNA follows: TGTGCCAGCAATCCTGACAACTCCTACAATGAGCAGTTCTTC. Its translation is CASNPDNSYNEQFF.

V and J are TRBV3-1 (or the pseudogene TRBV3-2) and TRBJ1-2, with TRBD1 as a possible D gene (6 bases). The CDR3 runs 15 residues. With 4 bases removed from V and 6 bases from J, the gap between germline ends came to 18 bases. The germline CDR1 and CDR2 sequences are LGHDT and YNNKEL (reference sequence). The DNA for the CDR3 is TGTGCCAGCAGCCGTTTTTGCCAGGGGAGAAATGGCTACACCTTC. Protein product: CASSRFCQGRNGYTF.

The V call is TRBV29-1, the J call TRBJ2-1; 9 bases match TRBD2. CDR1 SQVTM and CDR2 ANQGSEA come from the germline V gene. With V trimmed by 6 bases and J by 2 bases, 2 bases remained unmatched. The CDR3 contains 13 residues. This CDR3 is CSVWTSAYNEQFF. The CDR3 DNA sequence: TGCAGCGTGTGGACTAGCGCCTACAATGAGCAGTTCTTC.

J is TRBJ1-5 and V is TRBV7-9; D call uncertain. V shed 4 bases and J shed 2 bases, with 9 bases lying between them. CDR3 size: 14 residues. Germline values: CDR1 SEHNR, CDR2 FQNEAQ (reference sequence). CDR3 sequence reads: CASSSSMGNQPQHF. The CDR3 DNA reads TGTGCCAGCAGCTCCTCCATGGGCAATCAGCCCCAGCATTTT.

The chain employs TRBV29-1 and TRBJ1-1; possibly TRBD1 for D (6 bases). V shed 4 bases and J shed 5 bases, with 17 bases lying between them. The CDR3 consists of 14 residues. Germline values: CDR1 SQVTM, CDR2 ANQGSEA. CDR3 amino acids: CSVAHTGRSTEAFF. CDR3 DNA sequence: TGCAGCGTTGCCCATACAGGGAGATCAACTGAAGCTTTCTTT. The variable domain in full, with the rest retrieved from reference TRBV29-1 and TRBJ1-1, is SAVISQKPSRDICQRGTSLTIQCQVDSQVTMMFWYRQQPGQSLTLIATANQGSEATYESGFVIDKFPISRPNLTFSTLTVSNMSPEDSSIYLCSVAHTGRSTEAFFGQGTRLTVV.

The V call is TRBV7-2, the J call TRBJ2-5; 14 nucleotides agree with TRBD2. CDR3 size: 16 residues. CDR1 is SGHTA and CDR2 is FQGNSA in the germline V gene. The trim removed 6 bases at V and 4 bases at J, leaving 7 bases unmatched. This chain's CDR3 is CASSLRTSGGPETQYF. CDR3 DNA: TGTGCCAGCAGTTTGAGGACTAGCGGGGGGCCAGAGACCCAGTACTTC.

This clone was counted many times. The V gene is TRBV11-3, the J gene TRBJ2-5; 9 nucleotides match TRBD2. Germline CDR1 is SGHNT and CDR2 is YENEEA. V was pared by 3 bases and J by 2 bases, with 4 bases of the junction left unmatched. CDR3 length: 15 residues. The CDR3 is CASSFGRGGQETQYF. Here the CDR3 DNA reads TGTGCCAGCAGCTTCGGGCGGGGGGGACAAGAGACCCAGTACTTC.

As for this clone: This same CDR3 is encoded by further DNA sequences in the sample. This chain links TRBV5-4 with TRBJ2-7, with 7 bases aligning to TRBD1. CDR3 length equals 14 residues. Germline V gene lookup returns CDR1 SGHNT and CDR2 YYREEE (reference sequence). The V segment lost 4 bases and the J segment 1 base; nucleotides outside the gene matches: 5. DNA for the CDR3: TGTGCCAGCAGCCCGCGACAGGGATCCTACGAGCAGTACTTC. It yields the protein CASSPRQGSYEQYF.

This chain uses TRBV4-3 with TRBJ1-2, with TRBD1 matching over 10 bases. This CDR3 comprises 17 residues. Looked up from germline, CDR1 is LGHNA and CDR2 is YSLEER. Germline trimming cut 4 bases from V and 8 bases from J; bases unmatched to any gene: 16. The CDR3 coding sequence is TGCGCCAGCAGCCCTTCAACGCCCCCCGGGACAGGGGTCGGCTACACCTTC. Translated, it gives CASSPSTPPGTGVGYTF.

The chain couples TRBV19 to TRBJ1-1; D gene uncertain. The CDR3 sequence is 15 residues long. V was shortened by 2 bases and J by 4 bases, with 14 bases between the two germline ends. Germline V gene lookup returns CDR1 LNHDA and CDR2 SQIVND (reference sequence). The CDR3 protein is CASSITGVGGTEAFF. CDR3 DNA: TGTGCCAGTAGTATAACCGGGGTAGGAGGCACTGAAGCTTTCTTT.

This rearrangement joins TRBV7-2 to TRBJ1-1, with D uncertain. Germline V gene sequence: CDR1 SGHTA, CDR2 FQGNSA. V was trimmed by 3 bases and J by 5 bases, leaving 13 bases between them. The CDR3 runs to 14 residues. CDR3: CASSFPGLWTEAFF. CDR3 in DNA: TGTGCCAGCAGCTTCCCAGGACTTTGGACTGAAGCTTTCTTT. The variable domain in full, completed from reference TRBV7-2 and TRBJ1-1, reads GAGVSQSPSNKVTEKGKDVELRCDPISGHTALYWYRQSLGQGLEFLIYFQGNSAPDKSGLPSDRFSAERTGGSVSTLTIQRTQQEDSAVYLCASSFPGLWTEAFFGQGTRLTVV.

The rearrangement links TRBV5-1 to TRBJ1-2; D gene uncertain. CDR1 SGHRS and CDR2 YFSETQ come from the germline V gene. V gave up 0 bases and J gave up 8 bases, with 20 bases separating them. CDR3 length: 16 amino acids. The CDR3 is CASSLVAGANLEGYTF. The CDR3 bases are TGCGCCAGCAGCTTGGTGGCAGGAGCCAACCTAGAAGGCTACACCTTC. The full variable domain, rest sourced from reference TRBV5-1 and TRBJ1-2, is KAGVTQTPRYLIKTRGQQVTLSCSPISGHRSVSWYQQTPGQGLQFLFEYFSETQRNKGNFPGRFSGRQFSNSRSEMNVSTLELGDSALYLCASSLVAGANLEGYTFGSGTRLTVV.

The chain's CDR3 is CASSGDGRNEQFF. CDR3 in DNA: TGTGCCAGCAGTGGGGACGGGAGGAATGAGCAGTTCTTC. The gene calls are TRBV2 and TRBJ2-1; 7 bases agree with TRBD2. The trim removed 4 bases at V and 7 bases at J, leaving 4 bases unmatched. This CDR3 is 13 amino acids long. Germline lookup yields CDR1 SNHLY and CDR2 FYNNEI.

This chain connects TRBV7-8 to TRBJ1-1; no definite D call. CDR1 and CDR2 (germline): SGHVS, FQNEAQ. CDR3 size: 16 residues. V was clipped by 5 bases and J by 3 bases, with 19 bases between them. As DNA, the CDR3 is TGTGCCAGCAGCCTTAGCGGAAGACGGTTACACACTGAAGCTTTCTTT. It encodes CASSLSGRRLHTEAFF.

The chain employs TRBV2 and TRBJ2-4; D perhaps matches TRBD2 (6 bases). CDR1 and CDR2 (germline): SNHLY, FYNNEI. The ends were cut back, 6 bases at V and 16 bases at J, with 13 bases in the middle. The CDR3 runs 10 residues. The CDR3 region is CASRRGRLYF. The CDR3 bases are TGTGCCAGCAGGCGGGGACGATTATACTTC.

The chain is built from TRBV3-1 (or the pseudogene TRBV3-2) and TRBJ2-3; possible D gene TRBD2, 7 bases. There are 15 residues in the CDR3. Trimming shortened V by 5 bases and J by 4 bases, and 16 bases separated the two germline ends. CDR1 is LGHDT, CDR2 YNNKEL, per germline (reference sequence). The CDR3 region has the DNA TGTGCCAGCAGCTATGAGGGGGGGCCGGCAGATACGCAGTATTTT. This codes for CASSYEGGPADTQYF.

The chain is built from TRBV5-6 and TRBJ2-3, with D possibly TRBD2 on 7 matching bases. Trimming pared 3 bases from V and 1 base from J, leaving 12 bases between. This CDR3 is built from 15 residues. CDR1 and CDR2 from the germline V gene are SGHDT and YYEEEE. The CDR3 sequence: CASSSWRGRTDTQYF. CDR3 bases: TGTGCCAGCAGCTCATGGCGGGGGCGCACAGATACGCAGTATTTT.

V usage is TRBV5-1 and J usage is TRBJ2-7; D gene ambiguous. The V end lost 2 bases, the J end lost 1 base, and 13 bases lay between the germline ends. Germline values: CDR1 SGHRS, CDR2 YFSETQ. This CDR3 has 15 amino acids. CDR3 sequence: CASSFTLTTSYEQYF. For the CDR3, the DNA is TGCGCCAGCAGCTTCACCCTTACTACTTCCTACGAGCAGTACTTC.

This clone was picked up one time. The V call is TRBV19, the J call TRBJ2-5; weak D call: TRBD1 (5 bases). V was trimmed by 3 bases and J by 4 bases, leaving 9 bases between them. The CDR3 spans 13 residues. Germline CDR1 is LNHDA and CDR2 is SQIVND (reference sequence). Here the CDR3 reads CASSMSRGETQYF. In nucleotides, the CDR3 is TGTGCCAGTAGTATGTCTAGGGGAGAGACCCAGTACTTC.